What follows are 2 T cell receptor beta chains derived from one specimen sequenced in a study of T cells in Graves' hyperthyroidism and ophthalmopathy. TCR beta CDR3 sequences were amplified from RNA transcripts. First-round RT-PCR of the TCR CDR3 relied on the HTBI primer set. TCRdb re-called the multiplex PCR reads through MiXCR, storing one row per CDR3 protein. The sample lists about 570,000 distinct CDR3 sequences; around 42% were seen once. Sequenced: peripheral blood or thyroid tissue (not recorded which). These receptor sequences come from an adult woman with Graves' disease, either hyperthyroidism or ophthalmopathy (not recorded which).

The CDR3: CASSPIQGKNTGELFF. CDR3 in DNA: TGTGCCAGCAGCCCTATTCAGGGGAAGAACACCGGGGAGCTGTTTTTT. The chain recombines TRBV11-2 with TRBJ2-2; D possibly corresponds to TRBD1 (6 bases). The germline gives CDR1 SGHAT, CDR2 FQNNGV. Trimming shortened V by 5 bases and J by 1 base, and 14 bases separated the two germline ends. This CDR3 has 16 amino acids.

The CDR3 reads CSALDSQKLFF. CDR3 nucleotide sequence: TGCAGTGCACTTGACAGTCAAAAACTGTTTTTT. The rearrangement links TRBV20-1 to TRBJ1-4; tentative D call: TRBD1 (5 bases). V lost 6 bases and J lost 9, with 11 bases in between. Per germline, CDR1 DFQATT and CDR2 SNEGSKA (reference sequence). This CDR3 has 11 residues.